This T cell receptor beta chain is from a study of T cells in Graves' hyperthyroidism and ophthalmopathy. A word on this clonotype: Its antigen is still unknown.

Uncontrolled infection, other autoimmune disease, pregnancy or lactation excluded patients. TCR beta CDR3 regions were amplified from RNA transcripts. First-round RT-PCR with HTBI primers amplified the TCR CDR3 region. Via MiXCR, TCRdb re-called the multiplex PCR reads, giving one row per CDR3 protein. Here the sample spans about 570,000 distinct CDR3 sequences, around 46% being singletons. The CDR3 covers 14 residues. Germline V CDR1 and CDR2: DFQATT, SNEGSKA (reference sequence). V lost 8 bases and J 4 bases, leaving 18 bases between the germline ends. The study's findings and limits: Most thyroid clonotypes expanded above 0.001 were also detected in blood.

The sequence was obtained from an adult woman with Graves' disease, either hyperthyroidism or ophthalmopathy (not recorded which). The sequenced sample was peripheral blood or thyroid tissue (not recorded which). The chain uses TRBV20-1 and TRBJ1-5, with D possibly TRBD1 on 6 matching bases. The CDR3, as DNA: TGCAGTCTAGCGAGGGGGATTTGGAATCAGCCCCAGCATTTT. Its translation is CSLARGIWNQPQHF.